This T cell receptor beta chain was captured by sequencing in a study of T cell responses to AZD1222 COVID-19 vaccine. The wider study: Some second doses came at about 4 weeks and others at about 12 weeks; these were pooled. Findings and limits, study-wide: Only a handful of AZD1222 recipients were seropositive at baseline. Clonal diversity was possibly underestimated, and white British individuals and females predominated among donors. Along spike, vaccine-associated CD4 TCRs were found throughout, with dominance at 160-218 and 743-854.

The CDR3 runs 14 residues. Germline CDR1 MNHEY, CDR2 SVGAGI. The ends were cut back, 8 bases at V and 4 bases at J, with 17 bases in the middle. Concerning this clone: As yet, its antigen is unknown.

Profiled with immunoSEQ multiplex PCR; TCRdb holds only in-frame clones, not every one. The sample has under 140,000 clones; 88% are singletons. V is TRBV6-5 and J is TRBJ1-1; D is possibly TRBD1 (5 bases). The sequenced sample was peripheral blood, obtained on day 0 of AZD1222 vaccination. This TCR was recovered from an adult in good health. The CDR3 loop reads CASVTRAGLTEAFF. Here the CDR3 DNA reads TGTGCCAGCGTTACCAGGGCAGGGCTCACTGAAGCTTTCTTT.